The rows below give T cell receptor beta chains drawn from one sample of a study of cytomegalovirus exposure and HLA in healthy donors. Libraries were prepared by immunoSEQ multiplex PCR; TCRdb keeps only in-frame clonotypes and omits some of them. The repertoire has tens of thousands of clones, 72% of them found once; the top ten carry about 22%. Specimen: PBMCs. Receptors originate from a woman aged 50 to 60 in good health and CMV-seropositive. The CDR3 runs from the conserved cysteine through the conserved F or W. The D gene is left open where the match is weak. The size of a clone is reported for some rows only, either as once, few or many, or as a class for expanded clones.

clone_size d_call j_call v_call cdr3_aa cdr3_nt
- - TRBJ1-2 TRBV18 CASSPFGQLLNYGYTF TGTGCCAGCTCACCATTCGGACAGCTTCTTAACTATGGCTACACCTTC
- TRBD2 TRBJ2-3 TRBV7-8 CASRHRGGLARVDTQYF TGTGCCAGCAGGCATAGAGGGGGACTAGCGAGGGTAGATACGCAGTATTTT
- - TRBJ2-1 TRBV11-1 CASSLEPGVSYNEQFF TGTGCCAGCAGCTTAGAACCAGGGGTCTCCTACAATGAGCAGTTCTTC
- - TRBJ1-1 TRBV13 CASSLGRSTEAFF TGTGCCAGCAGCTTAGGGAGGAGCACTGAAGCTTTCTTT
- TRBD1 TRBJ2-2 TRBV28 CASSTLTGVTGELFF TGTGCCAGCAGTACCCTGACAGGGGTCACCGGGGAGCTGTTTTTT
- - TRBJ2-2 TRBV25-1 CASSENDGRLFF TGTGCCAGCAGTGAAAATGATGGGAGGCTGTTTTTT
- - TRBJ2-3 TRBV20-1 CSAVADTQYF TGCAGTGCCGTTGCAGATACGCAGTATTTT
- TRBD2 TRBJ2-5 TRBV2 CASSESLADGTQYF TGTGCCAGCAGTGAGAGTCTAGCGGACGGGACCCAGTACTTC
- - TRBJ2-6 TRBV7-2 CASRHAQGSGANVLTF TGTGCCAGCAGACACGCACAGGGCTCTGGGGCCAACGTCCTGACTTTC
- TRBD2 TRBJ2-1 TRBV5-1 CASSISGGNYNEQFF TGCGCCAGCAGCATTAGCGGGGGCAATTACAATGAGCAGTTCTTC
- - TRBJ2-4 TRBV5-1 CASSLDQGMLAKNIQYF TGCGCCAGCAGCTTGGATCAGGGCATGCTAGCCAAAAACATTCAGTACTTC
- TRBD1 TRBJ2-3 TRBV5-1 CASSGTEGPDTQYF TGCGCCAGCAGCGGGACAGAAGGACCAGATACGCAGTATTTT
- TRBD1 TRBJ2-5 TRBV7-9 CASSLNRGLEETQYF TGTGCCAGCAGCTTAAACAGGGGGCTTGAAGAGACCCAGTACTTC
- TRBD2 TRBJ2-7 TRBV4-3 CASSQASSGSYEQYF TGCGCCAGCAGCCAAGCTTCTAGCGGGAGTTACGAGCAGTACTTC
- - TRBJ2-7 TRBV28 CASSHYPTPQTDDYEQYF TGTGCCAGCAGTCATTATCCCACCCCCCAGACAGATGACTACGAGCAGTACTTC
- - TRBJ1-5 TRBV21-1 CASSKDNPQGKIANQPQHF TGTGCCAGCAGCAAAGATAACCCACAGGGGAAGATAGCGAATCAGCCCCAGCATTTT
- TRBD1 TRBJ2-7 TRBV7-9 CASSPGTGAYEQYF TGTGCCAGCAGCCCCGGGACAGGGGCCTACGAGCAGTACTTC
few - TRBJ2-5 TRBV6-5 CASSQYQETQYF TGTGCCAGCAGTCAGTACCAAGAGACCCAGTACTTC
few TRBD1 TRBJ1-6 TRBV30 CAWSGSGGYNSPLHF TGTGCCTGGAGTGGATCAGGGGGCTATAATTCACCCCTCCACTTT
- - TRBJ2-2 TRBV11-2 CASSSGTFGELFF TGTGCCAGCAGCTCAGGGACTTTTGGGGAGCTGTTTTTT
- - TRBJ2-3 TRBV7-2 CASTLSLRPQDTQYF TGTGCCAGCACCCTAAGTCTGAGGCCTCAAGATACGCAGTATTTT
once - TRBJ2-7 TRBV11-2 CATGGNIYEQYF TGTGCCACTGGCGGGAATATCTACGAGCAGTACTTC
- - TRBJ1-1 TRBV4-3 CASSQGSGLNTEAFF TGCGCCAGCAGCCAAGGATCAGGCTTGAACACTGAAGCTTTCTTT
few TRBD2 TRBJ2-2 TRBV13 CASSSVLAGRTGELFF TGTGCCAGCAGCTCCGTCCTAGCGGGAAGGACCGGGGAGCTGTTTTTT
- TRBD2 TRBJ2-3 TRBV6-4 CASSELAGADTQYF TGTGCCAGCAGTGAACTAGCGGGAGCAGATACGCAGTATTTT
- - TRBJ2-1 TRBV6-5 CASRTGNNEQFF TGTGCCAGCAGGACAGGTAACAATGAGCAGTTCTTC
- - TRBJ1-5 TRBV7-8 CASSLARSAHQPQHF TGTGCCAGCAGCTTAGCGCGGTCAGCCCATCAGCCCCAGCATTTT
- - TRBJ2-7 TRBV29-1 CSVSTGLGAYEQYF TGCAGCGTTTCAACAGGGCTCGGAGCCTACGAGCAGTACTTC
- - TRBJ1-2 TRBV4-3 CASSQDRTRSYGYTF TGCGCCAGCAGCCAAGACAGGACTCGCTCCTATGGCTACACCTTC
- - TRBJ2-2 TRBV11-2 CASRKVGATNTGELFF TGTGCCAGCAGGAAGGTGGGGGCGACGAACACCGGGGAGCTGTTTTTT
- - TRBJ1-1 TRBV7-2 CASSGNWGDTEAFF TGTGCCAGCAGCGGTAACTGGGGAGACACTGAAGCTTTCTTT
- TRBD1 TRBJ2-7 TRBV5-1 CASSPNAAGGWYEQYF TGCGCCAGCAGCCCTAACGCGGCAGGGGGCTGGTACGAGCAGTACTTC
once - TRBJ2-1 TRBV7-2 CASSLVSGSGYNEQFF TGTGCCAGCAGCTTAGTTTCGGGTTCGGGGTACAATGAGCAGTTCTTC
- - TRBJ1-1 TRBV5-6 CASSLWGKGSGNEAFF TGTGCCAGCAGCTTGTGGGGCAAGGGGTCGGGTAATGAAGCTTTCTTT
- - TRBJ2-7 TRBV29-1 CSVVREQKMGAGSYEQYF TGCAGCGTTGTGAGGGAACAAAAGATGGGCGCGGGCTCCTACGAGCAGTACTTC
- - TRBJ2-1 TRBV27 CASSFPSGSEQFF TGTGCCAGCAGTTTTCCCAGCGGGTCTGAGCAGTTCTTC
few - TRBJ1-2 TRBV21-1 CASSNYRNYGYTF TGTGCCAGCAGCAATTACAGAAACTATGGCTACACCTTC
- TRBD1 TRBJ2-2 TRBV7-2 CASSVGTANTGELFF TGTGCCAGCAGCGTGGGGACAGCGAACACCGGGGAGCTGTTTTTT
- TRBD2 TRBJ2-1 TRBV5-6 CASSHGSGAYNEQFF TGTGCCAGCAGCCATGGTAGCGGGGCCTACAATGAGCAGTTCTTC
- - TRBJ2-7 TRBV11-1 CASSPSNRPNGEQYF TGTGCCAGCAGCCCGTCAAACAGGCCCAACGGCGAGCAGTACTTC
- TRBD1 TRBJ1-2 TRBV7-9 CASSPGGRGYGYTF TGTGCCAGCAGCCCAGGGGGCCGCGGCTATGGCTACACCTTC
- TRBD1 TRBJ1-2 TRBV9 CASRKTGENYGYTF TGTGCCAGCAGAAAAACAGGGGAGAACTATGGCTACACCTTC
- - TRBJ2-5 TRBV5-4 CASSLSLQETQYF TGTGCCAGCAGCTTGTCCCTCCAAGAGACCCAGTACTTC
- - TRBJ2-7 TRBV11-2 CASSANTGGRAYEQYF TGTGCCAGCAGCGCCAACACCGGGGGGCGGGCCTACGAGCAGTACTTC
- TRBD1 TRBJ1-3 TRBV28 CASSLAGQGGRGNTIYF TGTGCCAGCAGTTTAGCCGGACAGGGAGGAAGAGGAAACACCATATATTTT
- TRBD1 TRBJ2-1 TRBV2 CASSTEDRGPDEQFF TGTGCCAGCAGTACTGAGGACAGGGGGCCCGATGAGCAGTTCTTC
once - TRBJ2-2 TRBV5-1 CASSLRTGAGTGELFF TGCGCCAGCAGCTTGAGAACAGGGGCGGGGACCGGGGAGCTGTTTTTT
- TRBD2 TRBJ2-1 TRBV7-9 CASSLRGLVMPEQFF TGTGCCAGCAGCTTAAGGGGACTAGTCATGCCTGAGCAGTTCTTC
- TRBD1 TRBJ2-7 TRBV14 CASSPWGRTGVGEQYF TGTGCCAGCAGCCCCTGGGGCCGTACAGGGGTAGGCGAGCAGTACTTC
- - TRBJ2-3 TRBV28 CASRQQGVTQYF TGTGCCAGCAGACAACAGGGTGTGACGCAGTATTTT
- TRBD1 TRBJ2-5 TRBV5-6 CASSPFWTGGQETQYF TGTGCCAGCAGCCCTTTTTGGACAGGGGGCCAAGAGACCCAGTACTTC
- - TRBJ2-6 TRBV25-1 CASGSGAGANVLTF TGTGCCAGCGGGTCAGGGGCCGGGGCCAACGTCCTGACTTTC
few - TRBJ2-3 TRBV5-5 CASSSWTGTDTQYF TGTGCCAGCAGCTCTTGGACAGGCACAGATACGCAGTATTTT
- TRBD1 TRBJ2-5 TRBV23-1 CASTTGVVETQYF TGCGCCAGCACTACAGGGGTCGTGGAGACCCAGTACTTC
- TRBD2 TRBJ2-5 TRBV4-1 CASSRFSGRKQETQYF TGCGCCAGCAGCCGTTTTAGCGGGAGAAAGCAAGAGACCCAGTACTTC
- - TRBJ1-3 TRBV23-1 CASSHERAGRNGNTIYF TGCGCCAGCAGTCACGAGAGGGCAGGGAGGAATGGAAACACCATATATTTT
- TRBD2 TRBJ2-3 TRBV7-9 CASSGVWREGPDTQYF TGTGCCAGCAGCGGGGTTTGGAGGGAGGGCCCAGATACGCAGTATTTT